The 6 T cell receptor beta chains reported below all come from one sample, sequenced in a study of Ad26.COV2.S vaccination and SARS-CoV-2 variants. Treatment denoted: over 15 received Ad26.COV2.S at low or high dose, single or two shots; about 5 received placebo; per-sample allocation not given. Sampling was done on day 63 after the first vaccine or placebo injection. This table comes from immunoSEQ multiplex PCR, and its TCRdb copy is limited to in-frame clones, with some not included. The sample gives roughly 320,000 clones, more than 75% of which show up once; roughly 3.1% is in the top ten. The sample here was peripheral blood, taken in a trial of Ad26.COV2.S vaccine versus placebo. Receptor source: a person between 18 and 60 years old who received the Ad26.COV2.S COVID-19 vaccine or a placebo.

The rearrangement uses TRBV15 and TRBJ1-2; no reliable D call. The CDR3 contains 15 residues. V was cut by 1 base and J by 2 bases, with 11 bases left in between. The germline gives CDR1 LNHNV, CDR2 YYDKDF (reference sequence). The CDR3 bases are TGTGCCACCAGCAGAGGCGAGGGCGGCAACTATGGCTACACCTTC. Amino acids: CATSRGEGGNYGYTF.

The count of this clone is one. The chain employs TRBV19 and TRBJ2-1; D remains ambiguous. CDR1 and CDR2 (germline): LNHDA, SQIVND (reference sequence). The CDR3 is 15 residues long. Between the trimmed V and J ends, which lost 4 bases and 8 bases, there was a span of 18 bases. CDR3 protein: CASSKNAGPWDEQFF. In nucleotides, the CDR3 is TGTGCCAGTAGTAAGAACGCAGGCCCATGGGATGAGCAGTTCTTC.

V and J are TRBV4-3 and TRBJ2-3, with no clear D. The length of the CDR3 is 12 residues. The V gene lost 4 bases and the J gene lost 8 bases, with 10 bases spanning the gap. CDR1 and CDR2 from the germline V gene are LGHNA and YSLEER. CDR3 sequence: CASSPGDGTQYF. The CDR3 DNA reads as TGCGCCAGCAGCCCTGGCGACGGTACGCAGTATTTT.

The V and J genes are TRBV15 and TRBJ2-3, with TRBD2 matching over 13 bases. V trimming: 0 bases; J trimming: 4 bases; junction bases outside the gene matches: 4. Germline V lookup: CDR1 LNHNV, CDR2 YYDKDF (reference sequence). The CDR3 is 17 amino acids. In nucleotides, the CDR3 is TGTGCCACCAGCAGAGACCGACTAGCGGGGGGCTCAGATACGCAGTATTTT. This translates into CATSRDRLAGGSDTQYF.

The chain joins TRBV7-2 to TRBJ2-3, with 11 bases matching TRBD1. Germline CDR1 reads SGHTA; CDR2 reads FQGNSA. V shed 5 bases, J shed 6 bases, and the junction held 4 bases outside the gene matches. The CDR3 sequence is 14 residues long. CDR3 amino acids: CASSGTGGPDTQYF. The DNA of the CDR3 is TGTGCCAGCAGCGGGACAGGGGGACCGGATACGCAGTATTTT.

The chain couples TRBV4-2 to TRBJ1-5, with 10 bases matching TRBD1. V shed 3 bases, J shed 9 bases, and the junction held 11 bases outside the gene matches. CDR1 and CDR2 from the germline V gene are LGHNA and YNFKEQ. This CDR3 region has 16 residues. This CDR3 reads CASSQRDRGNAGPQHF. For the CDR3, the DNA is TGTGCCAGCAGCCAGAGGGACAGGGGCAACGCAGGGCCCCAGCATTTT.